The next 19 T cell receptor beta chains were all read from a single sample in a study of CD8+CD57+ T cells in acquired aplastic anemia. TCR beta VDJ and CDR3 profiles were obtained from a genomic DNA template. TCRdb passed the reads through MiXCR, listing each CDR3 protein once. The table lists 100,000 to 130,000 distinct CDR3 sequences, approximately 48% of them singletons. Sequencing was done on a sample of sorted CD4+, CD8+, or CD8+CD57+ T cells (not recorded which) from PBMCs. These receptors were taken from a human donor in good health, serving as a control.

This rearrangement joins TRBV10-3 to TRBJ2-7; D is unclear. CDR1 ENHRY and CDR2 SYGVKD come from the germline V gene. The V end lost 5 bases, the J end lost 2 bases, and 16 bases lay between the germline ends. CDR3 length equals 15 residues. The CDR3 here is CAISREGSNPYEQYF. The CDR3 DNA is TGTGCCATCAGTCGTGAAGGGTCCAACCCCTACGAGCAGTACTTC.

J is TRBJ2-7 and V is TRBV4-2; D might be TRBD2 (7 bases). The ends were cut back, 0 bases at V and 4 bases at J, with 13 bases in the middle. Per the germline V gene, CDR1 is LGHNA and CDR2 is YNFKEQ. The CDR3 runs to 15 residues. The CDR3: CASSQDRGGAYEQYF. DNA for the CDR3: TGTGCCAGCAGCCAAGATAGGGGGGGGGCTTACGAGCAGTACTTC.

On this clonotype: At one end, the junction sequence differs from germline, possibly due to a read error. The chain is built from TRBV19 and TRBJ1-2, with TRBD1 identical over 7 bases. This CDR3 spans 14 amino acids. Germline CDR1 and CDR2: LNHDA and SQIVND (reference sequence). CDR3 in DNA: TGTGCCAGTAGGGAGACAGGGTACAACTATGGCCACACCTTC. It translates to CASRETGYNYGHTF.

V and J are TRBV7-3 and TRBJ2-5; the D is unclear. CDR3 length equals 12 residues. Trimming pared 8 bases from V and 4 bases from J, leaving 11 bases between. CDR1 SGHTA and CDR2 FQGTGA come from the germline V gene. CDR3 in DNA: TGTGCCAGCGGCCGATTTAGAGAGACCCAGTACTTC. It specifies CASGRFRETQYF.

The gene calls are TRBV10-3 and TRBJ1-2, with unresolved D. Trimming took off 7 bases at V and 0 bases at J, with 6 bases between the two ends. The CDR3 length is 12 residues. Germline CDR1 reads ENHRY; CDR2 reads SYGVKD. This CDR3 reads CAIKVANYGYTF. The CDR3, as DNA: TGTGCCATCAAGGTCGCTAACTATGGCTACACCTTC.

There are many counts of this clonotype. V gene TRBV12-3 or TRBV12-4 combines with J gene TRBJ2-1, with D maybe TRBD1 (6 bases). With 8 bases removed from V and 0 bases from J, the gap between germline ends came to 11 bases. The CDR3 covers 14 residues. The CDR3 region is CASGGPSSYNEQFF. In DNA, the CDR3 is TGTGCCAGCGGGGGCCCTAGCTCCTACAATGAGCAGTTCTTC.

The chain carries TRBV6-5 and TRBJ1-2, with D unresolved. CDR1 and CDR2 from the germline V gene are MNHEY and SVGAGI. The CDR3 extends over 16 amino acids. V was cut by 0 bases and J by 5 bases, with 16 bases left in between. The CDR3 DNA follows: TGTGCCAGCAGTTACTCGCCGGGCTTCAGTCGGTATGGCTACACCTTC. This translates into CASSYSPGFSRYGYTF.

This clonotype was counted at least ten times. The rearrangement links TRBV9 to TRBJ1-3; D gene ambiguous. With 3 bases removed from V and 0 bases from J, the gap between germline ends came to 7 bases. Germline V gene data show CDR1 as SGDLS and CDR2 as YYNGEE. The CDR3 length is 14 residues. In DNA, the CDR3 is TGTGCCAGCAGCGGTTTTTACTCTGGAAACACCATATATTTT. It translates to CASSGFYSGNTIYF. The variable domain in full, with the rest retrieved from reference TRBV9 and TRBJ1-3, is DSGVTQTPKHLITATGQRVTLRCSPRSGDLSVYWYQQSLDQGLQFLIQYYNGEERAKGNILERFSAQQFPDLHSELNLSSLELGDSALYFCASSGFYSGNTIYFGEGSWLTVV.

The gene calls are TRBV10-3 and TRBJ2-6; D is possibly TRBD1 (6 bases). Germline V gene data show CDR1 as ENHRY and CDR2 as SYGVKD. V was shortened by 4 bases and J by 2 bases, with 12 bases between the two germline ends. The length of the CDR3 is 16 residues. The CDR3 is CAISAQGSPGANVLTF. The CDR3 DNA reads TGTGCCATCAGTGCTCAGGGGTCCCCTGGGGCCAACGTCCTGACTTTC.

This clonotype was detected many times. One end of the junction fails to match germline, which may point to a read error. The chain combines TRBV5-1 with TRBJ1-2; 10 bases are shared with TRBD1. CDR3 length equals 14 residues. Germline V gene sequence: CDR1 SGHRS, CDR2 YFSETQ. The CDR3 nucleotides are TGCGCCAACAGCTTAGGGACAGGGGACTATGGCTACACCTTC. It specifies CANSLGTGDYGYTF.

This chain uses TRBV5-1 with TRBJ2-5; possible D gene TRBD2, 6 bases. The germline V gene has CDR1 SGHRS and CDR2 YFSETQ. The CDR3 is made up of 15 amino acids. V was clipped by 4 bases and J by 2 bases, with 15 bases between them. The DNA for the CDR3 is TGCGCCAGCAGCATCAGCGGGCCCCGTCAAGAGACCCAGTACTTC. Translating gives CASSISGPRQETQYF.

Here the CDR3 DNA reads TGTGCCAGCAGCTTAGTATCGGGCGAGCAGTACTTC. It encodes CASSLVSGEQYF. The gene calls are TRBV7-2 and TRBJ2-7; D ambiguous. This CDR3 is built from 12 residues. V gave up 1 base and J gave up 6 bases, with 7 bases separating them. From germline, CDR1 is SGHTA and CDR2 FQGNSA.

The chain links TRBV10-3 to TRBJ2-5, with D perhaps TRBD1 (6 bases). This CDR3 is 14 amino acids long. Germline-derived CDR1 and CDR2 are ENHRY and SYGVKD. Trimming took off 8 bases at V and 4 bases at J, with 17 bases between the two ends. The CDR3 DNA reads TGTGCCATCGGGGAACAGGGCGGGCGAGAGACCCAGTACTTC. Its protein is CAIGEQGGRETQYF.

There are many counts of this clonotype. The CDR3 nucleotides read TGTGCCAGCAGCTTAAGGGGGCACGCCGGCTACACCTTC. Its protein is CASSLRGHAGYTF. V is TRBV7-6 and J is TRBJ1-2, with 7 bases matching TRBD1. Germline CDR1 and CDR2: SGHVS and FNYEAQ. The V and J ends lost 2 bases and 8 bases, in that order; junction bases with no gene match: 5. The CDR3 totals 13 residues. The full variable domain, its missing parts supplied by reference TRBV7-6 and TRBJ1-2, is GAGVSQSPRYKVTKRGQDVALRCDPISGHVSLYWYRQALGQGPEFLTYFNYEAQQDKSGLPNDRFSAERPEGSISTLTIQRTEQRDSAMYRCASSLRGHAGYTFGSGTRLTVV.

The V gene is TRBV29-1, the J gene TRBJ1-2, with D perhaps TRBD1 (5 bases). CDR1 and CDR2 from the germline V gene are SQVTM and ANQGSEA. Trimming cost V 7 bases and J 8 bases, with 14 bases left between them. The CDR3 contains 11 residues. The CDR3 DNA reads as TGCAGCGCCAGAGGGGATCTGGGCTACACCTTC. Translating it yields CSARGDLGYTF.

The chain has TRBV19 and TRBJ1-2; unclear D gene. This CDR3 comprises 15 residues. Germline lookup yields CDR1 LNHDA and CDR2 SQIVND (reference sequence). The V gene lost 4 bases and the J gene lost 0 bases, with 12 bases spanning the gap. The CDR3 protein is CASSSKGRSNYGYTF. The DNA of the CDR3 is TGTGCCAGTAGTAGTAAAGGGCGGTCTAACTATGGCTACACCTTC.

This clonotype was seen at least ten times. The rearrangement joins TRBV6-4 to TRBJ1-2; possible D gene TRBD1, 5 bases. The CDR3 has 13 residues. The germline CDR1 and CDR2 sequences are MRHNA and SNTAGT. Trimming cost V 8 bases and J 7 bases, with 17 bases left between them. CDR3 sequence reads: CASSGAGSVGYTF. The CDR3 DNA follows: TGTGCCAGCTCTGGGGCGGGTTCGGTTGGCTACACCTTC.

This clonotype was seen a few times. The chain uses TRBV10-3 and TRBJ1-1, with 9 nucleotides matching TRBD1. In germline, CDR1 is ENHRY, CDR2 SYGVKD. The CDR3 has 14 amino acids. V shed 0 bases, J shed 7 bases, and the junction held 3 bases outside the gene matches. The CDR3 loop is CAISESRDRVEAFF. CDR3 coding DNA: TGTGCCATCAGTGAGTCGAGGGACAGGGTTGAAGCTTTCTTT.

In this sample, this clonotype is large (0.1 to 1%). The gene calls are TRBV14 and TRBJ1-2; D might be TRBD1 (6 bases). Germline V lookup: CDR1 SGHDN, CDR2 FVKESK. Trimming stripped 1 base from V and 4 bases from J, with 13 bases between. The CDR3 totals 15 residues. The CDR3 spells CASSQGLGGAYGYTF. For the CDR3, the DNA is TGTGCCAGCAGCCAAGGCCTCGGGGGGGCCTATGGCTACACCTTC.